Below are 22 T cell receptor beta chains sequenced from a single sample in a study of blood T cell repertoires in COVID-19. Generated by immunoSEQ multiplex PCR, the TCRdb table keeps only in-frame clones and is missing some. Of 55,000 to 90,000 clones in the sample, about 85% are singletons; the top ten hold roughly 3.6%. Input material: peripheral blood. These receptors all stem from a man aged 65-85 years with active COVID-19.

The CDR3 sequence: CASSARGTSGYNEQFF. In DNA form, the CDR3 reads TGTGCCAGCAGTGCGCGCGGGACTAGCGGCTACAATGAGCAGTTCTTC. J is TRBJ2-1 and V is TRBV6-1, with TRBD2 matching over 11 bases. Germline lookup yields CDR1 MNHNS and CDR2 SASEGT. The CDR3 loop spans 16 amino acids. The J segment lost 3 bases and the V segment lost 4 bases, leaving 5 bases of the junction unmatched.

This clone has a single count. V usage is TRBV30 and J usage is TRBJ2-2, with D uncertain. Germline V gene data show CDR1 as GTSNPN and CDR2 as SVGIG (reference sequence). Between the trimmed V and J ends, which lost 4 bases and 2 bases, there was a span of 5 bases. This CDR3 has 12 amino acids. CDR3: CAWNRNTGELFF. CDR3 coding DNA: TGTGCCTGGAACAGAAACACCGGGGAGCTGTTTTTT.

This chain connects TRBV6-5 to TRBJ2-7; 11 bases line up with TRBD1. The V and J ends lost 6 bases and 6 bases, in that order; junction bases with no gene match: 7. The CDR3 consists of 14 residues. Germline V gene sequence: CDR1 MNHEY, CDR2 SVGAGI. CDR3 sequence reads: CASSLRDRGVEQYF. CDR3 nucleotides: TGTGCCAGCAGCCTCCGGGACAGGGGGGTCGAGCAGTACTTC.

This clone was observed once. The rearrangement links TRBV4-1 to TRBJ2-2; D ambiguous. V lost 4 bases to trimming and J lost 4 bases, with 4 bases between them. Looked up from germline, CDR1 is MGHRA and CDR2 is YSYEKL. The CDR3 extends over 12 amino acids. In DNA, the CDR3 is TGCGCCAGCAGCCGCAGCACCGGGGAGCTGTTTTTT. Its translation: CASSRSTGELFF.

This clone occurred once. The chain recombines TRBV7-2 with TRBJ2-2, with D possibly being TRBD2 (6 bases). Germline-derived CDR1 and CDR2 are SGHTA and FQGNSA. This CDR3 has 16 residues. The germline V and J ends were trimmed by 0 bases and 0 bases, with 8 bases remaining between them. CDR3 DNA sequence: TGTGCCAGCAGCTTAGCGGGAGGCTCGAACACCGGGGAGCTGTTTTTT. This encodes CASSLAGGSNTGELFF.

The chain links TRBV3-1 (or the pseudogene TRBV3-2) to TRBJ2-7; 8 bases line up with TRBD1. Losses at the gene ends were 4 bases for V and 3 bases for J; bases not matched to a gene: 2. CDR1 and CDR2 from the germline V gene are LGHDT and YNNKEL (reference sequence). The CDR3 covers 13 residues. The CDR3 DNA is TGTGCCAGCAGCCGAGGACAGGGCTACGAGCAGTACTTC. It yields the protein CASSRGQGYEQYF.

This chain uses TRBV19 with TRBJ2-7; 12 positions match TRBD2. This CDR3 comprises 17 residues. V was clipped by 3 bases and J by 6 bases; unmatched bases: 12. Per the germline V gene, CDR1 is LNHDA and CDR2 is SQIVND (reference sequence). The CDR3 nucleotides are TGTGCCAGTAGTATTTGGGGCGGACTAGCGGGATCTGGCGAGCAGTACTTC. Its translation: CASSIWGGLAGSGEQYF.

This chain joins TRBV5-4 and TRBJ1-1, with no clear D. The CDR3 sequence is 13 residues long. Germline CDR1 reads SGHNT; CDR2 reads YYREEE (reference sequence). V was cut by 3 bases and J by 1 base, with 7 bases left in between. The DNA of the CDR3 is TGTGCCAGCAGCTCCCCCGGGAACACTGAAGCTTTCTTT. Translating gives CASSSPGNTEAFF. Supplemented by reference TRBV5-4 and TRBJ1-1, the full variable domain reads ETGVTQSPTHLIKTRGQQVTLRCSSQSGHNTVSWYQQALGQGPQFIFQYYREEENGRGNFPPRFSGLQFPNYSSELNVNALELDDSALYLCASSSPGNTEAFFGQGTRLTVV.

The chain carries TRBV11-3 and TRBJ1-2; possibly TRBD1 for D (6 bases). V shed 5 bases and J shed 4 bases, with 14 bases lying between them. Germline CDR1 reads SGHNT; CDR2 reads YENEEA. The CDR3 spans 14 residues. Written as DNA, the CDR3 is TGTGCCAGCAGCCAGGAGGCCAGGGGCTATGGCTACACCTTC. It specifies CASSQEARGYGYTF.

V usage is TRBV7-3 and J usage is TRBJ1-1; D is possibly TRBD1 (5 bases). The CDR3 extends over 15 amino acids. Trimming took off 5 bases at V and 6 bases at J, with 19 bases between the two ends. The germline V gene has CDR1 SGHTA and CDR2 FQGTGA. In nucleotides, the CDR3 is TGTGCCAGCAGCCCCCGGGCGGGGCTATCCCCTGAAGCTTTCTTT. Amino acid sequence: CASSPRAGLSPEAFF.

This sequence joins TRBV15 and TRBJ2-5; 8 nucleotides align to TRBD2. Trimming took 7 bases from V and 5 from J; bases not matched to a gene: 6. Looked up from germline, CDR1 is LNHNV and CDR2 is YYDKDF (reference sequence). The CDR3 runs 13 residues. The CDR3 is CATTRGGGETQYF. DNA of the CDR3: TGTGCCACCACCCGGGGGGGAGGGGAGACCCAGTACTTC.

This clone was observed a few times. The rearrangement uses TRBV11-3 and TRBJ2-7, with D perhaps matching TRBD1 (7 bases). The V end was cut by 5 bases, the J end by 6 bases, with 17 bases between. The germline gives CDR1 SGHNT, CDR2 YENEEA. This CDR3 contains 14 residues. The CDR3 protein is CASSPHTQGGEQYF. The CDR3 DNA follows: TGTGCCAGCAGCCCGCATACCCAGGGGGGCGAGCAGTACTTC.

The CDR3 sequence is CASSPRGGAFNSPLHF. The CDR3 DNA follows: TGTGCCAGCAGCCCACGTGGAGGGGCGTTTAATTCACCCCTCCACTTT. This chain joins TRBV5-6 and TRBJ1-6, with D possibly matching TRBD1 (5 bases). Germline CDR1 and CDR2: SGHDT and YYEEEE. There are 16 residues in the CDR3. Trimming cost V 4 bases and J 6 bases, with 17 bases left between them.

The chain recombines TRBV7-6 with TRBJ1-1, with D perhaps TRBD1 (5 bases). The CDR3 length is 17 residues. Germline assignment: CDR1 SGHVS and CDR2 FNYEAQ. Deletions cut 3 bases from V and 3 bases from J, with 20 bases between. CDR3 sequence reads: CASSLGFGAGRDTEAFF. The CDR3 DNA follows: TGTGCCAGCAGCTTGGGTTTTGGGGCCGGTCGGGACACTGAAGCTTTCTTT.

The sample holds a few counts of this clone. The CDR3: CASSKEGGASNQPQHF. The CDR3 DNA reads TGTGCCAGCAGCAAAGAGGGGGGGGCCAGCAATCAGCCCCAGCATTTT. The chain joins TRBV21-1 to TRBJ1-5. TRBV21-1 is labeled a pseudogene. The CDR3 runs to 16 residues.

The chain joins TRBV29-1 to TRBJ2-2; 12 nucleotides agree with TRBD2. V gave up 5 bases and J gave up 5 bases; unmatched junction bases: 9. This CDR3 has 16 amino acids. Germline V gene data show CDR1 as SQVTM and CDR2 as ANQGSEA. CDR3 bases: TGCAGCGTTCAGGGTCTAGCGGGAGGGGGAACCGGGGAGCTGTTTTTT. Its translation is CSVQGLAGGGTGELFF.

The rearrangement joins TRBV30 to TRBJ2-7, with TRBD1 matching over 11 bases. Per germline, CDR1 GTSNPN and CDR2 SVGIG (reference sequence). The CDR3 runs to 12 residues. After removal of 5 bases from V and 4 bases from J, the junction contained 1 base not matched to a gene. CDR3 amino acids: CAWGTGGYEQYF. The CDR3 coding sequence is TGTGCCTGGGGGACAGGGGGGTACGAGCAGTACTTC.

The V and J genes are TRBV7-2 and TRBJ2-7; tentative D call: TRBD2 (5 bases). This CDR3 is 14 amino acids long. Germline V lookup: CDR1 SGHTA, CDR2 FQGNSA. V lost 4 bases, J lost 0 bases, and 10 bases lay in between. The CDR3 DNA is TGTGCCAGCAGCTCCCTAGCTTCCTCCTACGAGCAGTACTTC. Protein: CASSSLASSYEQYF.

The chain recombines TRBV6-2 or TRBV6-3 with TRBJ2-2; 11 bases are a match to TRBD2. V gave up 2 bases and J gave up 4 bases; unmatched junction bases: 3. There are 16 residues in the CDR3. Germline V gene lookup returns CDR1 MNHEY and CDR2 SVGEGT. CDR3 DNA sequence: TGTGCCAGCAGTTACGGGCTAGCGGGAGGCACCGGGGAGCTGTTTTTT. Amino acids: CASSYGLAGGTGELFF.

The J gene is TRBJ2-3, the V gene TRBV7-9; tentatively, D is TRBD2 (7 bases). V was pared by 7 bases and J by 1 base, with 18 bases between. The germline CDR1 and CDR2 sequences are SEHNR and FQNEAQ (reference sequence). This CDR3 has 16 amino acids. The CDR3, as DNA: TGTGCCAGCATCCCTGGGGGGGCGCTGGGCACAGATACGCAGTATTTT. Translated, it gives CASIPGGALGTDTQYF. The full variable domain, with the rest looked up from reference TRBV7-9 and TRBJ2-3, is DTGVSQNPRHKITKRGQNVTFRCDPISEHNRLYWYRQTLGQGPEFLTYFQNEAQLEKSRLLSDRFSAERPKGSFSTLEIQRTEQGDSAMYLCASIPGGALGTDTQYFGPGTRLTVL.

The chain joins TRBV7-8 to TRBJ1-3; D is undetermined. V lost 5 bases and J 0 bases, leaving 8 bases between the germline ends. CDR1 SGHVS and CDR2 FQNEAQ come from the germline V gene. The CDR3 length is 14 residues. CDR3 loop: CASSRASSGNTIYF. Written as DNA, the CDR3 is TGTGCCAGCAGCCGAGCCTCCTCTGGAAACACCATATATTTT.

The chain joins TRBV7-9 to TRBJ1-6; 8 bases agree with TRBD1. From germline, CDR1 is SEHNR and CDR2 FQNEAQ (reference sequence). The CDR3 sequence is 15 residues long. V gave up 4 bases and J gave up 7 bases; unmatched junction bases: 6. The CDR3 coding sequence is TGTGCCAGCAGCTCGGACCGGGACAGGAATTCACCCCTCCACTTT. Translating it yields CASSSDRDRNSPLHF.